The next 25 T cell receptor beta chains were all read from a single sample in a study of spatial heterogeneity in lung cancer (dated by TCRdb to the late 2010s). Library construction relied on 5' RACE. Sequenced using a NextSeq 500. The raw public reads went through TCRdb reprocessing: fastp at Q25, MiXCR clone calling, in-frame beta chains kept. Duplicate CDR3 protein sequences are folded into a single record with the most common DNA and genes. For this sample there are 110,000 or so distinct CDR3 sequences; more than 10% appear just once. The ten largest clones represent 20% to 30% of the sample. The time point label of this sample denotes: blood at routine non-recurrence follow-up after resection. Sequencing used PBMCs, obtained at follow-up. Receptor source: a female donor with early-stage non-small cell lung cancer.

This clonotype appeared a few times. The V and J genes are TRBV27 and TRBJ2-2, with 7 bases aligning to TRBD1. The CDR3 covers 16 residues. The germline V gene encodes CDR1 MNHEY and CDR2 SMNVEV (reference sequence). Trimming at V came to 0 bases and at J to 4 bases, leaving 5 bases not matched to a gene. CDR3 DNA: TGTGCCAGCAGTTTATCCCTGGACAGGCCCACCGGGGAGCTGTTTTTT. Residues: CASSLSLDRPTGELFF.

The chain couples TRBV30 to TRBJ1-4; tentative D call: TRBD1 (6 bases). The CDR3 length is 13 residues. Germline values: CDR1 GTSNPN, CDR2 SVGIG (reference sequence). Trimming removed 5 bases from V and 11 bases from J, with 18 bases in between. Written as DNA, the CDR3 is TGTGCCTGGGCGACAGGCATAATGAATAAACTGTTTTTT. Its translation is CAWATGIMNKLFF.

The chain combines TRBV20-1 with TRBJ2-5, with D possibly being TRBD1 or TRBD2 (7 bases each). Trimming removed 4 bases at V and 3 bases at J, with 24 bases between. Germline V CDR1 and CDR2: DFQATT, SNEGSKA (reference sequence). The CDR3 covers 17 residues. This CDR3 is CSATDREGGLRKETQYF. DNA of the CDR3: TGCAGTGCTACCGACAGGGAGGGCGGGTTACGAAAAGAGACCCAGTACTTC.

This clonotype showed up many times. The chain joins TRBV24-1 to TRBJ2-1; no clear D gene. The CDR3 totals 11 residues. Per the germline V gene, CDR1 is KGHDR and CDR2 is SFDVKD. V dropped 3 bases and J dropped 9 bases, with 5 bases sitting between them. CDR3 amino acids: CATSDMVEQFF. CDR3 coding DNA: TGTGCCACCAGTGATATGGTTGAGCAGTTCTTC.

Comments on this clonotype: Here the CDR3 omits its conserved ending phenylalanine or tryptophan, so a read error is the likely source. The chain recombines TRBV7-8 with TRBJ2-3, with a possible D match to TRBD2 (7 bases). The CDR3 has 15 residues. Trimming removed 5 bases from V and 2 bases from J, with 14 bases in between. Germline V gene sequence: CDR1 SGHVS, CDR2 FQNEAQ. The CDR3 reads CASSPGGGLTDTQYL. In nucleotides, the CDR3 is TGTGCCAGCAGCCCTGGGGGGGGCCTCACAGATACGCAGTATCTT.

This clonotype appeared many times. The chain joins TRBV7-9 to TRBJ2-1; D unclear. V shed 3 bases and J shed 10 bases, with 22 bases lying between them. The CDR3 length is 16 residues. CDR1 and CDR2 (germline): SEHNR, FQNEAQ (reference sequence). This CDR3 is CASSFVPGLTLTEQFF. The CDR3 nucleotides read TGTGCCAGCAGCTTCGTACCGGGCCTTACCCTGACCGAGCAGTTCTTC.

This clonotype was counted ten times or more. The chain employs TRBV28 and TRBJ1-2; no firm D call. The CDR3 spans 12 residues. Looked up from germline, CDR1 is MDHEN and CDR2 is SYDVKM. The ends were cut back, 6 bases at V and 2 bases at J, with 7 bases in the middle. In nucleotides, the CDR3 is TGTGCCAGCAGGACTTACAACTATGGCTACACCTTC. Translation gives CASRTYNYGYTF.

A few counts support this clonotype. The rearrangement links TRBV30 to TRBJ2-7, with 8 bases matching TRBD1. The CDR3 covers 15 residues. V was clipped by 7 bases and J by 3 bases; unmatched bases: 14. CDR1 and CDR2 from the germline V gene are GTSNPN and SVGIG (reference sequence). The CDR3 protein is CALIDRGRAGYEQYV. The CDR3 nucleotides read TGTGCCTTAATAGACAGGGGCCGAGCGGGCTACGAGCAGTACGTC.

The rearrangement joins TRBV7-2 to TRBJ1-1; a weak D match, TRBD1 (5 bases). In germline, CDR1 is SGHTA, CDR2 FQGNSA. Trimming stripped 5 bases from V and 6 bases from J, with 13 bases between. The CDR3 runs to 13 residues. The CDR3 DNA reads TGTGCCAGCAGCACACAGGATAGGGCTGAAGCTTTCTTT. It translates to CASSTQDRAEAFF.

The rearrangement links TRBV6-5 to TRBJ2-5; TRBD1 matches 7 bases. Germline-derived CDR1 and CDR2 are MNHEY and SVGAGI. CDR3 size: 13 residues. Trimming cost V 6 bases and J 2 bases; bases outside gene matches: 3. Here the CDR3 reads CASSRDRQETQYF. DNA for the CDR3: TGTGCCAGCAGCCGGGACAGACAAGAGACCCAGTACTTC.

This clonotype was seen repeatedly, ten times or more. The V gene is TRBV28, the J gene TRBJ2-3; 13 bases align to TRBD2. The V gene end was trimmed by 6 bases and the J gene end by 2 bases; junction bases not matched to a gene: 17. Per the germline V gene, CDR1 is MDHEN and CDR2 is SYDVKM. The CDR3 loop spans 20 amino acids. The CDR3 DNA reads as TGTGCCAGCAGCCCCCAGGGACTAGCGGGAACAAAAACCCACACAGATACGCAGTATTTT. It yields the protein CASSPQGLAGTKTHTDTQYF.

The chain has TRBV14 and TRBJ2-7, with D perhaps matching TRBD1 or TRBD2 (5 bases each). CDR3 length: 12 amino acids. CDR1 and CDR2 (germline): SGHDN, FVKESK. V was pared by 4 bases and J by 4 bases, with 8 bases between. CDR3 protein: CASSLGRYEQYF. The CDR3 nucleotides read TGTGCCAGCAGCCTGGGACGGTACGAGCAGTACTTC.

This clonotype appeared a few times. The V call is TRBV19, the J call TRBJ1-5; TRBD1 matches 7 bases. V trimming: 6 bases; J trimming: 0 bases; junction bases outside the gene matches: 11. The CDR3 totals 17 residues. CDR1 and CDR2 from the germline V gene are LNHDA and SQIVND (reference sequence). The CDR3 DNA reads TGTGCCAGTAGACAGACATACAGGGGTTATAGCAATCAGCCCCAGCATTTT. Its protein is CASRQTYRGYSNQPQHF.

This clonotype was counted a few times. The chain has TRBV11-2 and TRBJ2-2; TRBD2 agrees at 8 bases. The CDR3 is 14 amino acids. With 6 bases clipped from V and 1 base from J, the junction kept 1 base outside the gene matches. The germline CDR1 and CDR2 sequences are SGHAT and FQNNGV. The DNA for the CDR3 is TGTGCCAGCAGAAGCGGGGGGAACACCGGGGAGCTGTTTTTT. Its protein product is CASRSGGNTGELFF.

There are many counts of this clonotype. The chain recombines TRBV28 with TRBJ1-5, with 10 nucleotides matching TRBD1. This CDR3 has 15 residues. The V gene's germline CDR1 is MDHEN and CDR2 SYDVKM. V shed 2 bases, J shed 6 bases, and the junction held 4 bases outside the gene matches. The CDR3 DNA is TGTGCCAGCAGTTTACAGGGACAGGGGTCTCAGCCCCAGCATTTT. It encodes CASSLQGQGSQPQHF.

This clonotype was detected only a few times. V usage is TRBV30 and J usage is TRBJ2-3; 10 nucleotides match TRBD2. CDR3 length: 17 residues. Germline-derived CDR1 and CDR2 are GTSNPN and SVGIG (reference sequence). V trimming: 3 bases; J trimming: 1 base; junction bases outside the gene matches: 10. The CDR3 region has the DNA TGTGCCTGGAGCGGTCCAGGACTAGCGGTAGGCACAGATACGCAGTATTTT. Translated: CAWSGPGLAVGTDTQYF.

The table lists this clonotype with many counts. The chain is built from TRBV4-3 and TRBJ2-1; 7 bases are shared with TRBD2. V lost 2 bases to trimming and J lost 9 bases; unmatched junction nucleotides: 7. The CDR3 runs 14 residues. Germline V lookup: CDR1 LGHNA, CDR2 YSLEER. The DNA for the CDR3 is TGCGCCAGCAGCCAACCCCTTACTAGCGCTGAGCAGTTCTTC. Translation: CASSQPLTSAEQFF.

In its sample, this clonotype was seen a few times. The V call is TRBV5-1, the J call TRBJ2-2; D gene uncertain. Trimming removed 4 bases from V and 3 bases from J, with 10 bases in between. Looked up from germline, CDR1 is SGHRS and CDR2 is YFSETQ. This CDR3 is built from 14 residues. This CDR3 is CASSPWVYTGELFF. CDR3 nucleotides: TGCGCCAGCAGCCCCTGGGTGTACACCGGGGAGCTGTTTTTT.

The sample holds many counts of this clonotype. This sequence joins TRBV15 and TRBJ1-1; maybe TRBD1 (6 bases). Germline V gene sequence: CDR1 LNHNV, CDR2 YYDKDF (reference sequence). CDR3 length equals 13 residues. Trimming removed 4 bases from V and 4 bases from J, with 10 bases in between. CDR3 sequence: CATSMTGRTEAFF. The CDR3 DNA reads TGTGCCACCAGCATGACAGGCCGCACTGAAGCTTTCTTT.

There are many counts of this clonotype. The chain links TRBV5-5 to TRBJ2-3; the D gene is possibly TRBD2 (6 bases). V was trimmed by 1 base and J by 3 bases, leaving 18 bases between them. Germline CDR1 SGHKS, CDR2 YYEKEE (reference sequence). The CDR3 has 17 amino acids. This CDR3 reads CASSLRAVNLATDTQYF. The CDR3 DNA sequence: TGTGCCAGCAGCTTGAGAGCAGTGAACCTAGCGACAGATACGCAGTATTTT.

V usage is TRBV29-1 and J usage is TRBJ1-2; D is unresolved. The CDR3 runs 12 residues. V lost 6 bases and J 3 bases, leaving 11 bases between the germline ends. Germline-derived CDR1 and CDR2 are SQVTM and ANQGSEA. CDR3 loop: CSVTEDYYGYTF. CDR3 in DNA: TGCAGCGTGACGGAGGATTACTATGGCTACACCTTC.

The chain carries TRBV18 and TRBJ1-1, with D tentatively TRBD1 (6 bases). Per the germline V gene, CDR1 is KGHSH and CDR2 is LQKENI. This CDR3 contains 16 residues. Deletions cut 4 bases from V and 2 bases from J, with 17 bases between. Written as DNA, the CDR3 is TGTGCCAGCTCACTGTCCTTACAGGGAGGCAACACTGAAGCTTTCTTT. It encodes CASSLSLQGGNTEAFF.

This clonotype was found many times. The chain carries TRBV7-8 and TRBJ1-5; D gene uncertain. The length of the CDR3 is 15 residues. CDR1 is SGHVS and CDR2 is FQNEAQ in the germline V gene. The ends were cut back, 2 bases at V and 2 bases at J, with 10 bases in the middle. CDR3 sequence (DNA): TGTGCCAGCAGCTTATATTTGCAGGGCAATCAGCCCCAGCATTTT. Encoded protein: CASSLYLQGNQPQHF.

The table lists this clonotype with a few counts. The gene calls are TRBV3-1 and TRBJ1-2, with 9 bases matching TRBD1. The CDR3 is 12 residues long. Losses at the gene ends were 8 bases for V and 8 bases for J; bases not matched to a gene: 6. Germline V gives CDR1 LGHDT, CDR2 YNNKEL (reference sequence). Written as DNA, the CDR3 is TGTGCCAGCCTGAGACAGGGGGGCGGCTACACCTTC. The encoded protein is CASLRQGGGYTF.

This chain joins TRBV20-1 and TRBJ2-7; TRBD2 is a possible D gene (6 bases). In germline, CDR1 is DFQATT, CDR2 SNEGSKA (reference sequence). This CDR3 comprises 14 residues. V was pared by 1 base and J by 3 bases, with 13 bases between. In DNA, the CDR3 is TGCAGTGCTAGAGTTCCGGGAGCAGGCTACGAGCAGTACTTC. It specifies CSARVPGAGYEQYF.